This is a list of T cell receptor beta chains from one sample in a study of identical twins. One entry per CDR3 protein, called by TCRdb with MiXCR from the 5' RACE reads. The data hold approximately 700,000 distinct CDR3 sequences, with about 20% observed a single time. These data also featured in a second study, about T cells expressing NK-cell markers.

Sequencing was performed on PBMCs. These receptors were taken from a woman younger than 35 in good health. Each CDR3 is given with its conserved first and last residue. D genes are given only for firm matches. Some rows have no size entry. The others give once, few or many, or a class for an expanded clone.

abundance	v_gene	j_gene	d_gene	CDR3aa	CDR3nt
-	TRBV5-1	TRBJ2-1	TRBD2	CASSLTSGSGDEQFF	TGCGCCAGCAGCTTGACTAGCGGGAGTGGCGATGAGCAGTTCTTC
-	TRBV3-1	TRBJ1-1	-	CASSQDRLVGGAFF	TGTGCCAGCAGCCAAGATCGCCTTGTTGGAGGCGCTTTCTTT
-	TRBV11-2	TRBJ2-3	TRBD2	CASSLVGGSQDTQYF	TGTGCCAGCAGCTTAGTTGGCGGGAGCCAAGATACGCAGTATTTT
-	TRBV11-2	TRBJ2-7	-	CASSLVTAFYEQYF	TGTGCCAGCAGTTTGGTGACGGCTTTCTACGAGCAGTACTTC
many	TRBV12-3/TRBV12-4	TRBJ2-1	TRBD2	CASHPSSGNRHEQFF	TGTGCCAGCCATCCCTCTAGCGGGAACCGCCATGAGCAGTTCTTC
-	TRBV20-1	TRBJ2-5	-	CSPVQETQYF	TGCAGTCCGGTACAAGAGACCCAGTACTTC
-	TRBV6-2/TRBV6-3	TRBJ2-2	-	CASTATGTRAGELFF	TGTGCCAGCACCGCTACAGGGACGAGAGCCGGGGAGCTGTTTTTT
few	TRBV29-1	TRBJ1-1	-	CSVDPSGAFF	TGCAGCGTTGACCCCTCTGGAGCTTTCTTT
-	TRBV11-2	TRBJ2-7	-	CASSEPPPYEQYF	TGTGCCAGCAGTGAGCCCCCCCCCTACGAGCAGTACTTC
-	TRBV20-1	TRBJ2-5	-	CSARFPGTPETQYF	TGCAGTGCTAGGTTCCCGGGGACTCCGGAGACCCAGTACTTC
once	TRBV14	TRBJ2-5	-	CASSPPGGENGRETQYF	TGTGCCAGCAGCCCCCCTGGCGGCGAAAATGGGAGGGAGACCCAGTACTTC
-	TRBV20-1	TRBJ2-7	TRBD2	CSAPLTSGRAYEQYF	TGCAGTGCCCCGCTGACTAGCGGGAGGGCCTACGAGCAGTACTTC
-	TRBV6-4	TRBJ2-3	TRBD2	CASSSAGGEDTQYF	TGTGCCAGCAGCTCAGCGGGGGGGGAAGATACGCAGTATTTT
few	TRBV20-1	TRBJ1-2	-	CSARDQTAIYGYTF	TGCAGTGCTAGAGATCAGACGGCTATCTATGGCTACACCTTC